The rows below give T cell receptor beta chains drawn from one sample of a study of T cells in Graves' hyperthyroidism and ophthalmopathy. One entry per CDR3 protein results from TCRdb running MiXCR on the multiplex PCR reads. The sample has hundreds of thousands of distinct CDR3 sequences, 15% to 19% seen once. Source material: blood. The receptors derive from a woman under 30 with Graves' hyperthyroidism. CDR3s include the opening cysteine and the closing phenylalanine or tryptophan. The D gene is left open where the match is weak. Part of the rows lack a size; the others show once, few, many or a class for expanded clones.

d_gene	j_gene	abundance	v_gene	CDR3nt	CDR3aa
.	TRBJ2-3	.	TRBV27	TGTGCCAGCGGAGGAGGTCCGGGCACAGATACGCAGTATTTT	CASGGGPGTDTQYF
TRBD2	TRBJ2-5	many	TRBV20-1	TGCAGTGCTAGTAGTACTAGCGGGGGGCCCCCCATGCACTTC	CSASSTSGGPPMHF
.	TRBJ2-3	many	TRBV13	TGTGCCAGCAGCCCCGGACCAGATACGCAGTATTTT	CASSPGPDTQYF
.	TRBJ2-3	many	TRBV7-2	TGTGCCAGCAGCTTTGGGGGAACAGCTCAAGATACGCAGTATTTT	CASSFGGTAQDTQYF
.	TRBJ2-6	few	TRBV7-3	TGTGCCAGCAGCTTAAGGGGCTTGGGGGCAAGCTCTGGGGCCAACGTCCTGACTTTC	CASSLRGLGASSGANVLTF
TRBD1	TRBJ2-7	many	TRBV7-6	TGTGCCAGCAGCTCAAGGACAGGTCTATACGAGCAGTACTTC	CASSSRTGLYEQYF
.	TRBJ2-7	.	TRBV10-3	TGTGCCATCAGTGAAGGGCTAGCCTTTTACGAGCAGTACTTC	CAISEGLAFYEQYF
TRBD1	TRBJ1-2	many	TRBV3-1	TGTGCCAGCAGCCAAAGGGACAGGGGGCAGGGCTACACCTTC	CASSQRDRGQGYTF
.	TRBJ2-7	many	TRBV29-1	TGCAGCGTTGAAGGACGCAGCGCACCCTACGAGCAGTACTTC	CSVEGRSAPYEQYF
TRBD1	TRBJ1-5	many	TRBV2	TGTGCCAGCAGTGAGTGGACAGGGGATCAGCCCCAGCATTTT	CASSEWTGDQPQHF
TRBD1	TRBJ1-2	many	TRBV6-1	TGTGCCAGCAGGTGGGACAGGGACGAAAACTATGGCTACACCTTC	CASRWDRDENYGYTF
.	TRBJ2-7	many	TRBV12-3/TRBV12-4	TGTGCCAGCAGTTCCCCCGTTTCGGCCCCCTCCTACGAGCAGTACTTC	CASSSPVSAPSYEQYF
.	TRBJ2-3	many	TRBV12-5	TGTGCTAGTGGGTGGGGATCCACAGATACGCAGTATTTT	CASGWGSTDTQYF
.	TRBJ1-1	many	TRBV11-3	TGTGCCAGCAGCGAGCGGACGGTAATGAACACTGAAGCTTTCTTT	CASSERTVMNTEAFF
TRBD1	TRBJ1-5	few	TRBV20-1	TGCAGTGCTAGTCATTCACAGGGGGCTAGCAATCAGCCCCAGCATTTT	CSASHSQGASNQPQHF
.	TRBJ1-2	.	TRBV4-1	TGCGCCAGCAGCCAAGAACTGGGGACTAACTATGGCTACACCTTC	CASSQELGTNYGYTF
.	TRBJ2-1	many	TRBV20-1	TGCAGTGCTAGCCGAGGGCCGGAGGATGAGCAGTTCTTC	CSASRGPEDEQFF
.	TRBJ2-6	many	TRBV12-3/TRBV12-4	TGTGCCAGCAGTTGGTGGACGGACTCTGGGGCCAACGTCCTGACTTTC	CASSWWTDSGANVLTF
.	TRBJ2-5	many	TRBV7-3	TGTGCCAGCAGCTTAAAGGCGGGATTTAGAACCCAGTACTTC	CASSLKAGFRTQYF
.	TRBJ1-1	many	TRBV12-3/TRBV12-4	TGTGCCAGCAGACCCGGCCGGGACACTGAAGCTTTCTTT	CASRPGRDTEAFF